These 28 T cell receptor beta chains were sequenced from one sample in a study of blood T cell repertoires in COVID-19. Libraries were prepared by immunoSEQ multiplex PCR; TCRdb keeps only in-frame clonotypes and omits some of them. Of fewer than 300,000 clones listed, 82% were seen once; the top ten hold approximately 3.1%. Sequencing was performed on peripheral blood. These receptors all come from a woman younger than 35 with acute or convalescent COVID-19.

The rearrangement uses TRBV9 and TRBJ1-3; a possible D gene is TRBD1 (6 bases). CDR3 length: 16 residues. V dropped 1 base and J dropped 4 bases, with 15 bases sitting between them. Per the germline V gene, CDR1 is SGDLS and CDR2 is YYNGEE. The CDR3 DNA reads TGTGCCAGCAGCGTAACGGGGGGCGCCCCCGGAAACACCATATATTTT. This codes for CASSVTGGAPGNTIYF.

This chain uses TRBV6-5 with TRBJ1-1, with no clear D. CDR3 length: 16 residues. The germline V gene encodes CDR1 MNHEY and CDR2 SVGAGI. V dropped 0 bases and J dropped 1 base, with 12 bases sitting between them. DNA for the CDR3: TGTGCCAGCAGTTACTCGATGACTTTAGCGAACACTGAAGCTTTCTTT. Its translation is CASSYSMTLANTEAFF.

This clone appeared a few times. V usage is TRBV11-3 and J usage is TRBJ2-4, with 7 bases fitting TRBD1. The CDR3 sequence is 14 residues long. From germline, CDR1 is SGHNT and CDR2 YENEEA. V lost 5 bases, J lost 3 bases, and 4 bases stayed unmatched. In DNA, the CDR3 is TGTGCCAGCAGCACAGGACAGGACAAAAACATTCAGTACTTC. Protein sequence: CASSTGQDKNIQYF. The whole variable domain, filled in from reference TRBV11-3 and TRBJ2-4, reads EAGVVQSPRYKIIEKKQPVAFWCNPISGHNTLYWYLQNLGQGPELLIRYENEEAVDDSQLPKDRFSAERLKGVDSTLKIQPAELGDSAVYLCASSTGQDKNIQYFGAGTRLSVL.

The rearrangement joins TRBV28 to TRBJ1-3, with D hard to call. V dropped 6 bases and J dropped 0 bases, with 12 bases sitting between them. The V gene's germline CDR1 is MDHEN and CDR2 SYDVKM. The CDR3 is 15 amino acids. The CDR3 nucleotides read TGTGCCAGCAGCCTAGACGGACTCTCTGGAAACACCATATATTTT. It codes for CASSLDGLSGNTIYF. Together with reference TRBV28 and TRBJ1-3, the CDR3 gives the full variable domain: DVKVTQSSRYLVKRTGEKVFLECVQDMDHENMFWYRQDPGLGLRLIYFSYDVKMKEKGDIPEGYSVSREKKERFSLILESASTNQTSMYLCASSLDGLSGNTIYFGEGSWLTVV.

The CDR3 is CASSLGQGLGNEQFF. The CDR3 DNA is TGTGCCAGCAGCCTAGGACAGGGGTTAGGCAATGAGCAGTTCTTC. This rearrangement joins TRBV7-9 to TRBJ2-1; TRBD1 matches at 9 bases. Germline assignment: CDR1 SEHNR and CDR2 FQNEAQ (reference sequence). The CDR3 has 15 residues. The V and J ends lost 5 bases and 6 bases, in that order; junction bases with no gene match: 8.

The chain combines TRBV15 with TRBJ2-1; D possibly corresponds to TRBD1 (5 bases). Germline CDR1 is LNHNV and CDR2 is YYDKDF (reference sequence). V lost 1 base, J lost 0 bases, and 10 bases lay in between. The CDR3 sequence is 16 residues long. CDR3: CATSRGRVSSYNEQFF. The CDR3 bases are TGTGCCACCAGCAGAGGCAGGGTAAGCTCCTACAATGAGCAGTTCTTC.

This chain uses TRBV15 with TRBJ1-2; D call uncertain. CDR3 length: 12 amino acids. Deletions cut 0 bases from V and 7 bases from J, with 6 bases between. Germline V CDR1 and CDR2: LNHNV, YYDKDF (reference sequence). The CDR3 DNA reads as TGTGCCACCAGCAGAGATCGGGGTGGCTACACCTTC. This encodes CATSRDRGGYTF.

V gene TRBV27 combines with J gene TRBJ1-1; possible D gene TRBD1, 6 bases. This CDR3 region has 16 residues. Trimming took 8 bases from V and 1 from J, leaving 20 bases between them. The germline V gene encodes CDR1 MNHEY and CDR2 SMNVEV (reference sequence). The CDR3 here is CASFAPTWTENTEAFF. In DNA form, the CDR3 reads TGTGCCAGCTTTGCCCCAACTTGGACAGAGAACACTGAAGCTTTCTTT.

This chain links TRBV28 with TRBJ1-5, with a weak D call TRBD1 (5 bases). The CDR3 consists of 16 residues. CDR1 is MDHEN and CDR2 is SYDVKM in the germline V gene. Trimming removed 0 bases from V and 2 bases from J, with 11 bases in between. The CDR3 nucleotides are TGTGCCAGCAGTTTATGGCAGGGAGGTGGCAATCAGCCCCAGCATTTT. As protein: CASSLWQGGGNQPQHF.

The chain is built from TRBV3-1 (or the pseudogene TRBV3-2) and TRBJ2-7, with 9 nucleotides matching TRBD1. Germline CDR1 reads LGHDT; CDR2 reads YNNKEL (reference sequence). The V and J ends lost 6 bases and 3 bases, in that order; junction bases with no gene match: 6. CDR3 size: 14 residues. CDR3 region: CASSLGQGHYEQYF. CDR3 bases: TGTGCCAGCAGTCTGGGACAGGGCCACTACGAGCAGTACTTC.

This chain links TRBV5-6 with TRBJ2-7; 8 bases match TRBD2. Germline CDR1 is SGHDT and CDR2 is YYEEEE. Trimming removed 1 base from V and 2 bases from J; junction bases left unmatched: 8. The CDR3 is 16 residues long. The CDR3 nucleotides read TGTGCCAGCAGCTTGTTCACGGGGGGGAGAGCCTACGAGCAGTACTTC. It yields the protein CASSLFTGGRAYEQYF.

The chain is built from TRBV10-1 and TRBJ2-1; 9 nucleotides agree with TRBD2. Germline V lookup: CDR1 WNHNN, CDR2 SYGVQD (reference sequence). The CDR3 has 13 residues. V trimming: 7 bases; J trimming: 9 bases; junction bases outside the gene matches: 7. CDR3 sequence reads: CASKEREEGEQFF. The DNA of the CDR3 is TGCGCCAGCAAGGAGCGGGAGGAGGGTGAGCAGTTCTTC.

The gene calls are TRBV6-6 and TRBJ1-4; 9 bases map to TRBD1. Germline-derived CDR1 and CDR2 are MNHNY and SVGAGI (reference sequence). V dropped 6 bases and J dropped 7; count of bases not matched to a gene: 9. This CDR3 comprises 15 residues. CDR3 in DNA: TGTGCCAGCAGCTCCCCGACAGGGGGAGGTGAAAAACTGTTTTTT. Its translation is CASSSPTGGGEKLFF.

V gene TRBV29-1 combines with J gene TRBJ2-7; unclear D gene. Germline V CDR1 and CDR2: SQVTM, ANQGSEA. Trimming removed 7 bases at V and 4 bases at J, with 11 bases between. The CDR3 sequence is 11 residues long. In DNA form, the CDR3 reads TGCAGCGGGGGTGAGGAGTACGAGCAGTACTTC. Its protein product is CSGGEEYEQYF.

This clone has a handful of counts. The CDR3 here is CASSQEGRDWGGNGYTF. The CDR3 coding sequence is TGCGCCAGCAGCCAAGAAGGACGTGATTGGGGGGGAAATGGCTACACCTTC. The chain joins TRBV4-1 to TRBJ1-2, with a possible D match to TRBD1 (5 bases). Germline lookup yields CDR1 MGHRA and CDR2 YSYEKL. The CDR3 has 17 residues. V gave up 0 bases and J gave up 6 bases, with 20 bases separating them.

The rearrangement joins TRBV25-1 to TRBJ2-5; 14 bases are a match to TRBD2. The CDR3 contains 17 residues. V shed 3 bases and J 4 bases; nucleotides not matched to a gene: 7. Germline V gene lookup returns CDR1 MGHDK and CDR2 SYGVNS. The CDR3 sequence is CASSEGRLAGGGETQYF. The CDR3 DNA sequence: TGTGCCAGCAGTGAGGGGCGACTAGCGGGAGGGGGAGAGACCCAGTACTTC.

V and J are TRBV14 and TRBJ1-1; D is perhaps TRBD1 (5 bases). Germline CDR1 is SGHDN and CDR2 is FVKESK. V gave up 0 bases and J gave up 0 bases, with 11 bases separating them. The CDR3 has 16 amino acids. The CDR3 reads CASSQDLGEVNTEAFF. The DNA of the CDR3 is TGTGCCAGCAGCCAAGATTTAGGGGAGGTGAACACTGAAGCTTTCTTT. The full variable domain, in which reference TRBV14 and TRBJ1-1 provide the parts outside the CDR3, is EAGVTQFPSHSVIEKGQTVTLRCDPISGHDNLYWYRRVMGKEIKFLLHFVKESKQDESGMPNNRFLAERTGGTYSTLKVQPAELEDSGVYFCASSQDLGEVNTEAFFGQGTRLTVV.

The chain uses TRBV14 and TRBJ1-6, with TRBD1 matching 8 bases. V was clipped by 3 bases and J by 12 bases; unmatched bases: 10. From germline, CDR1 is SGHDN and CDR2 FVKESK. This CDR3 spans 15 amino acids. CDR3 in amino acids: CASSHRTGRWEPLHF. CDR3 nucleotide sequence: TGTGCCAGCAGCCACAGGACAGGGAGGTGGGAACCCCTCCACTTT.

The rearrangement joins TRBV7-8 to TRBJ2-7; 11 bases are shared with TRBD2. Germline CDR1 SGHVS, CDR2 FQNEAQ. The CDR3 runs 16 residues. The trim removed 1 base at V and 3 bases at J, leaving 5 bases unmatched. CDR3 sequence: CASSLGSGTSGYEQYF. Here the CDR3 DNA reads TGTGCCAGCAGCTTAGGTTCCGGGACTAGCGGCTACGAGCAGTACTTC. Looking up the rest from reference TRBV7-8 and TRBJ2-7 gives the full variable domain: GAGVSQSPRYKVAKRGQDVALRCDPISGHVSLFWYQQALGQGPEFLTYFQNEAQLDKSGLPSDRFFAERPEGSVSTLKIQRTQQEDSAVYLCASSLGSGTSGYEQYFGPGTRLTVT.

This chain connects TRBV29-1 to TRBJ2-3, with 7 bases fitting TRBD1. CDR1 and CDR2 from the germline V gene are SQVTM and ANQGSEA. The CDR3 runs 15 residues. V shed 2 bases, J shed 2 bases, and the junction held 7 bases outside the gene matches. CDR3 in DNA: TGCAGCGTTGAAAGGACAGGCCTACCCACAGATACGCAGTATTTT. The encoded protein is CSVERTGLPTDTQYF.

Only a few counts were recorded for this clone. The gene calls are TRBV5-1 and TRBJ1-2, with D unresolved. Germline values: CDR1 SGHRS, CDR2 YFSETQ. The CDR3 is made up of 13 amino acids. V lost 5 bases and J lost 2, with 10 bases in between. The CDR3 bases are TGCGCCAGCAGGGAGCCAACGAACTATGGCTACACCTTC. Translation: CASREPTNYGYTF.

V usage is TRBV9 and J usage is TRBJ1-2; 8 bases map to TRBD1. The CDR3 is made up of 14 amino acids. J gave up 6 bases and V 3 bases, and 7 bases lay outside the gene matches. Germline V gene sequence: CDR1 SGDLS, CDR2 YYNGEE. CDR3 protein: CASSDETGVDGYTF. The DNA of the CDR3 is TGTGCCAGCAGCGACGAGACAGGGGTAGATGGCTACACCTTC.

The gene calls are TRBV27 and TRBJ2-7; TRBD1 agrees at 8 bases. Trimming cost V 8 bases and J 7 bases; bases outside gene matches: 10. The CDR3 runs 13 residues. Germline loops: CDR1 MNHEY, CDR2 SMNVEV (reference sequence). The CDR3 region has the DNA TGTGCCAGCGGCTACCTGACAGGGGCTGAGCAGTACTTC. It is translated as CASGYLTGAEQYF.

The chain's CDR3 is CAIRDTSTYEQYF. CDR3 nucleotide sequence: TGTGCCATCAGGGACACATCAACCTACGAGCAGTACTTC. The V call is TRBV10-3, the J call TRBJ2-7, with a possible D match to TRBD1 (5 bases). This CDR3 has 13 residues. Germline CDR1 reads ENHRY; CDR2 reads SYGVKD. Trimming pared 6 bases from V and 2 bases from J, leaving 11 bases between.

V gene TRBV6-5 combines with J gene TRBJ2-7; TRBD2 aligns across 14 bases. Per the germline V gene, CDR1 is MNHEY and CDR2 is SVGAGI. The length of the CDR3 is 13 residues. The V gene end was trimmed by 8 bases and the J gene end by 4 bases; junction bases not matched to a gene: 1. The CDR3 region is CASGLAGGYEQYF. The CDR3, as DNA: TGTGCCAGCGGACTAGCGGGAGGTTACGAGCAGTACTTC.

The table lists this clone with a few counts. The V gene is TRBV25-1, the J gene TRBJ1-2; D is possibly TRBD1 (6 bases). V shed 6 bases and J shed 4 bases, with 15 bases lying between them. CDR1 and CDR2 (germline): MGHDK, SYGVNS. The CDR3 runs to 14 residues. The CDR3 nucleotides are TGTGCCAGCAGCCCGGACAGTCTCGGCTATGGCTACACCTTC. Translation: CASSPDSLGYGYTF.

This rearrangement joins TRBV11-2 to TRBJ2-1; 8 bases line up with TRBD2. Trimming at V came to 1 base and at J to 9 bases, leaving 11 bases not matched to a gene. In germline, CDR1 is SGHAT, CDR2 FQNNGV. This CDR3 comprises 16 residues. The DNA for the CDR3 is TGTGCCAGCAGCTTAGGCCTGCCGGGAGGGCCGGGTGAGCAGTTCTTC. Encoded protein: CASSLGLPGGPGEQFF.

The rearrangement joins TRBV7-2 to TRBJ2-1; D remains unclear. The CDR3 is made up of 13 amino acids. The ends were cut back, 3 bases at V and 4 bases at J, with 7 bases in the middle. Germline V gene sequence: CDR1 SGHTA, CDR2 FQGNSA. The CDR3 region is CASSLAQYNEQFF. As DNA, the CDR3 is TGTGCCAGCAGCTTGGCACAGTACAATGAGCAGTTCTTC.